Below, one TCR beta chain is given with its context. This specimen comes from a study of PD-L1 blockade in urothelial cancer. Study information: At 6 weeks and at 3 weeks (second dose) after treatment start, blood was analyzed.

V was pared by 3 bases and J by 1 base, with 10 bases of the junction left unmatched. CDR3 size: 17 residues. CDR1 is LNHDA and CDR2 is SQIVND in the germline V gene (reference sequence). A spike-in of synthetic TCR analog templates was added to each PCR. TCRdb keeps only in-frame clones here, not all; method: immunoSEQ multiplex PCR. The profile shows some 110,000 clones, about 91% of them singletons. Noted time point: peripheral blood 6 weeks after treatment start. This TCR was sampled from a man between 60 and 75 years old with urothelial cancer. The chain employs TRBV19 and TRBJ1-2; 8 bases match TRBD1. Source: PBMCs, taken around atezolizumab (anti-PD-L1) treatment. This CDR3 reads CASSMRDRRNFNYGYTF. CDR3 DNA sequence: TGTGCCAGTAGTATGAGGGACAGGCGAAATTTTAACTATGGCTACACCTTC.